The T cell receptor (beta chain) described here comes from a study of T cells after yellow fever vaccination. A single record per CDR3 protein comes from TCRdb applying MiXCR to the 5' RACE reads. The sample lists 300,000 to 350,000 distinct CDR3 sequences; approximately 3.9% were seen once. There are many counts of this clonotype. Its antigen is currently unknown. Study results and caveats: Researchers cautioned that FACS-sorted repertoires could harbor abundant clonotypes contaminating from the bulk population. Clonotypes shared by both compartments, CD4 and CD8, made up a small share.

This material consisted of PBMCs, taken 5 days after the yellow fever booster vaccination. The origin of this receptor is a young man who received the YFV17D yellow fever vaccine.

CDR3 sequence: CASSQAPLREKLFF. CDR3 in DNA: TGTGCCAGCAGCCAAGCCCCCCTACGTGAAAAACTGTTTTTT. The chain uses TRBV3-1 and TRBJ1-4; no firm D call. In germline, CDR1 is LGHDT, CDR2 YNNKEL (reference sequence). V lost 1 base, J lost 7 bases, and 10 bases lay in between. The CDR3 length is 14 residues.